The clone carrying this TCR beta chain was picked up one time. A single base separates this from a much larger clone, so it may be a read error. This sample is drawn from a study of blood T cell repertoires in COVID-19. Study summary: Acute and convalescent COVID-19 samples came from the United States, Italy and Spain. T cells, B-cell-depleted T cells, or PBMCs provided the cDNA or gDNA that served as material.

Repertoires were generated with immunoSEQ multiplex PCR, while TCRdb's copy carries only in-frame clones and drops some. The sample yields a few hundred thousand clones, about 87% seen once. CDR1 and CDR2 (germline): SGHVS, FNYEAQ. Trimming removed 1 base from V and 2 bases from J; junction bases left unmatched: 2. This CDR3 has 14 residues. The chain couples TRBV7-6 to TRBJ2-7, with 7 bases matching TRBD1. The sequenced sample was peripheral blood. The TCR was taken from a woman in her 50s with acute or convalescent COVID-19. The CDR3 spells CASSLVDRTYEQYF. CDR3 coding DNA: TGTGCCAGCAGCTTAGTGGACAGGACCTACGAGCAGTACTTC.